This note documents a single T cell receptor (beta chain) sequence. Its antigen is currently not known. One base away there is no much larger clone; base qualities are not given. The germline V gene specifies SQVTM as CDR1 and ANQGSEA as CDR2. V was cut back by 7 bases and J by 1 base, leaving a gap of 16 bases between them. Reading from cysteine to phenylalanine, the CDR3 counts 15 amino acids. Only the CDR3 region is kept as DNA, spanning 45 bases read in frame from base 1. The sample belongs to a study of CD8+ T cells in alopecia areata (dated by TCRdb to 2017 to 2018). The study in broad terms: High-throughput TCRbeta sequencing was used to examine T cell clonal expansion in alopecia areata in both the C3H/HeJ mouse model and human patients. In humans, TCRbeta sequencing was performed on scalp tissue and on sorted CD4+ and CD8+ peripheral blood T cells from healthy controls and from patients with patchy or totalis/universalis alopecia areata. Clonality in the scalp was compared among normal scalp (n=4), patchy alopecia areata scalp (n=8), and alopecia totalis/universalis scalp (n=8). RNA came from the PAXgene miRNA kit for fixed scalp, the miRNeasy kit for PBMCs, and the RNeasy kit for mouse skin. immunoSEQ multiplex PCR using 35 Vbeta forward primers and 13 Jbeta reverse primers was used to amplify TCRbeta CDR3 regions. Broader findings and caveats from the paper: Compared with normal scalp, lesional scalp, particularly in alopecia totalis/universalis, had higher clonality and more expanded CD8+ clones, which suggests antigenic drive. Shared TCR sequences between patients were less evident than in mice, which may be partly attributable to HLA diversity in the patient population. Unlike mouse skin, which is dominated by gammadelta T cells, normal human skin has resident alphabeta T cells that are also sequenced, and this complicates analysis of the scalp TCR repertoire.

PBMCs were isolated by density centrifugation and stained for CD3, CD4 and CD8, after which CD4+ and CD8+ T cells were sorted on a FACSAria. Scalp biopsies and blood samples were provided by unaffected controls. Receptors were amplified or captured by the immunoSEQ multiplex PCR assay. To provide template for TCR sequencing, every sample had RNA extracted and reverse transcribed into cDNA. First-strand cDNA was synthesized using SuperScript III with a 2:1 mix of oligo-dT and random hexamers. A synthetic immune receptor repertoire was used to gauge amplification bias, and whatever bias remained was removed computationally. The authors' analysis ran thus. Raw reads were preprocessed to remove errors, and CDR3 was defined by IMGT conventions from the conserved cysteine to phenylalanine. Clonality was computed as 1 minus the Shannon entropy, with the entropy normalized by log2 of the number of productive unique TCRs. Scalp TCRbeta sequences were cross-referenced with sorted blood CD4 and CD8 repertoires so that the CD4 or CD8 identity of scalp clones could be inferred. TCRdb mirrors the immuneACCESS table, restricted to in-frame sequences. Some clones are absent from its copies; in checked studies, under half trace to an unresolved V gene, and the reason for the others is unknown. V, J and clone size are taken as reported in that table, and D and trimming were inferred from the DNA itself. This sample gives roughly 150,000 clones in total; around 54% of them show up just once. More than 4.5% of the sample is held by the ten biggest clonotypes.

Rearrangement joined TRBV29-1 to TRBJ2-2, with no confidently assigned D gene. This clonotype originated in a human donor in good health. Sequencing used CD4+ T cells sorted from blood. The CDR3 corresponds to CSGKKGNVNTGELFF. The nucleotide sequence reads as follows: TGCAGCGGGAAAAAGGGAAATGTGAACACCGGGGAGCTGTTTTTT.